The 29 T cell receptor beta chains listed next were all sequenced from one sample in a study of cytomegalovirus exposure and HLA in healthy donors. Sequencing was performed with immunoSEQ multiplex PCR; in TCRdb, only in-frame clones are kept and a portion is missing. The sample contains approximately 270,000 clones, around 89% of which appear only once. The specimen was PBMCs. The receptor source for this set is a woman under 30 in good health and CMV-seronegative.

The chain employs TRBV9 and TRBJ2-3, with 7 bases fitting TRBD1. Trimming removed 2 bases from V and 4 bases from J; junction bases left unmatched: 13. The length of the CDR3 is 17 residues. The germline V gene has CDR1 SGDLS and CDR2 YYNGEE. The CDR3 nucleotides are TGTGCCAGCAGCGTCCACGCCAGGGGGATATACGCAGATACGCAGTATTTT. It translates to CASSVHARGIYADTQYF.

V and J are TRBV6-1 and TRBJ2-7; maybe TRBD1 (5 bases). V was shortened by 3 bases and J by 4 bases, with 13 bases between the two germline ends. CDR1 and CDR2 from the germline V gene are MNHNS and SASEGT. The CDR3 covers 14 residues. CDR3 amino acids: CASSDRSRAYEQYV. In DNA, the CDR3 is TGTGCCAGCAGTGATCGATCCAGGGCTTACGAGCAGTACGTC.

The CDR3 nucleotides are TGTGCCAGCAGTGACTACGGGAGCTCCTATAATTCACCCCTCCACTTT. Protein product: CASSDYGSSYNSPLHF. The chain uses TRBV6-1 and TRBJ1-6, with D unresolved. CDR3 length: 16 amino acids. Germline-derived CDR1 and CDR2 are MNHNS and SASEGT. Deletions cut 3 bases from V and 0 bases from J, with 9 bases between.

The chain carries TRBV9 and TRBJ1-4, with TRBD1 identical over 9 bases. This CDR3 spans 15 amino acids. V was clipped by 4 bases and J by 5 bases; unmatched bases: 6. CDR1 is SGDLS and CDR2 is YYNGEE in the germline V gene. CDR3 loop: CASSSRQGGNEKLFF. In DNA, the CDR3 is TGTGCCAGCAGCTCAAGACAGGGGGGAAATGAAAAACTGTTTTTT.

This clone was seen a few times. This chain joins TRBV6-1 and TRBJ2-1, with TRBD2 matching 12 bases. Germline CDR1 MNHNS, CDR2 SASEGT. V gave up 2 bases and J gave up 0 bases; unmatched junction bases: 8. The CDR3 is made up of 19 amino acids. CDR3 loop: CASSENSLAGGSSYNEQFF. The CDR3 bases are TGTGCCAGCAGTGAAAATAGTCTAGCGGGGGGGAGCTCCTACAATGAGCAGTTCTTC.

The V call is TRBV2, the J call TRBJ1-4, with D tentatively TRBD1 (5 bases). This CDR3 has 13 residues. Germline CDR1 reads SNHLY; CDR2 reads FYNNEI. Between the trimmed V and J ends, which lost 7 bases and 6 bases, there was a span of 12 bases. CDR3 nucleotide sequence: TGTGCCAGCATGGGGGGGGTGGATGAAAAACTGTTTTTT. Its protein product is CASMGGVDEKLFF.

The chain couples TRBV4-3 to TRBJ1-6; perhaps TRBD1 as D (5 bases). This CDR3 has 15 amino acids. From germline, CDR1 is LGHNA and CDR2 YSLEER. V gave up 0 bases and J gave up 10 bases, with 13 bases separating them. The CDR3 region is CASSQDGGGRSPLHF. The CDR3 DNA follows: TGCGCCAGCAGCCAAGATGGGGGGGGAAGGTCACCCCTCCACTTT.

The V call is TRBV4-1, the J call TRBJ2-1, with 13 nucleotides matching TRBD2. V was clipped by 1 base and J by 7 bases; unmatched bases: 1. Germline values: CDR1 MGHRA, CDR2 YSYEKL. The CDR3 runs to 15 residues. The CDR3 protein is CASSQVTSGGNEQFF. CDR3 DNA sequence: TGCGCCAGCAGCCAAGTGACTAGCGGGGGGAATGAGCAGTTCTTC.

V is TRBV10-3 and J is TRBJ1-2; D possibly corresponds to TRBD1 (5 bases). The V gene lost 3 bases and the J gene lost 3 bases, with 20 bases spanning the gap. Germline CDR1 is ENHRY and CDR2 is SYGVKD. This CDR3 has 17 residues. This chain's CDR3 is CAISDAGLPNGDYGYTF. CDR3 sequence (DNA): TGTGCCATCAGTGATGCGGGGCTACCAAACGGGGACTATGGCTACACCTTC.

V usage is TRBV5-1 and J usage is TRBJ1-4; TRBD1 might be the D (5 bases). Trimming took off 0 bases at V and 0 bases at J, with 6 bases between the two ends. Germline values: CDR1 SGHRS, CDR2 YFSETQ. CDR3 length: 15 residues. As DNA, the CDR3 is TGCGCCAGCAGCTTGGCGGGGGCAACTAATGAAAAACTGTTTTTT. Translated, it gives CASSLAGATNEKLFF.

This rearrangement joins TRBV6-5 to TRBJ1-5; a possible D gene is TRBD1 (5 bases). The CDR3 covers 14 residues. Germline V CDR1 and CDR2: MNHEY, SVGAGI. V lost 2 bases, J lost 8 bases, and 13 bases lay in between. CDR3 protein: CASSYGRVLEPQHF. The CDR3 nucleotides read TGTGCCAGCAGTTACGGCAGGGTTCTTGAGCCCCAGCATTTT.

The chain recombines TRBV7-2 with TRBJ2-1; D gene unclear. The CDR3 extends over 13 amino acids. In germline, CDR1 is SGHTA, CDR2 FQGNSA. Trimming took off 3 bases at V and 6 bases at J, with 9 bases between the two ends. CDR3 DNA: TGTGCCAGCAGCTTCCTAACTATCAATGAGCAGTTCTTC. This encodes CASSFLTINEQFF.

This chain joins TRBV9 and TRBJ2-3; TRBD2 agrees at 12 bases. CDR3 length equals 17 residues. J gave up 3 bases and V 1 base, and 6 bases lay outside the gene matches. CDR1 is SGDLS and CDR2 is YYNGEE in the germline V gene. This CDR3 is CASSVSPSGGDTDTQYF. CDR3 DNA: TGTGCCAGCAGCGTATCCCCTAGCGGGGGGGATACAGATACGCAGTATTTT.

V and J are TRBV5-4 and TRBJ1-2, with 7 bases identical to TRBD1. Trimming removed 0 bases from V and 6 bases from J; junction bases left unmatched: 8. This CDR3 is 15 amino acids long. Germline CDR1 reads SGHNT; CDR2 reads YYREEE (reference sequence). The CDR3 DNA reads as TGTGCCAGCAGCTTGGGGACAGGCCGGTCAGATGGCTACACCTTC. Translated: CASSLGTGRSDGYTF.

This clone was seen a handful of times. This chain links TRBV10-1 with TRBJ2-6; D is possibly TRBD1 (5 bases). V was cut by 3 bases and J by 2 bases, with 17 bases left in between. The CDR3 consists of 18 residues. The germline gives CDR1 WNHNN, CDR2 SYGVQD (reference sequence). CDR3 residues: CASSDGQGIPTGANVLTF. The CDR3 bases are TGCGCCAGCAGTGATGGGCAGGGAATACCAACTGGGGCCAACGTCCTGACTTTC.

CDR3 amino acids: CASSEDPTGLGYTF. CDR3 in DNA: TGTGCCAGCAGTGAAGACCCCACAGGGCTGGGCTACACCTTC. The J gene is TRBJ1-2, the V gene TRBV6-1; D possibly corresponds to TRBD1 (6 bases). Per the germline V gene, CDR1 is MNHNS and CDR2 is SASEGT. CDR3 length equals 14 residues. V lost 1 base to trimming and J lost 8 bases, with 14 bases between them.

The V call is TRBV11-2, the J call TRBJ2-5; 7 bases are a match to TRBD1. Germline V CDR1 and CDR2: SGHAT, FQNNGV. CDR3 size: 14 residues. Trimming at V came to 2 bases and at J to 5 bases, leaving 5 bases not matched to a gene. CDR3: CASSLLTGRETQYF. In DNA form, the CDR3 reads TGTGCCAGCAGCTTACTGACAGGGCGGGAGACCCAGTACTTC.

This clone has only a few counts. J is TRBJ1-1 and V is TRBV28; D remains unclear. Per the germline V gene, CDR1 is MDHEN and CDR2 is SYDVKM. This CDR3 spans 12 amino acids. V was clipped by 5 bases and J by 1 base, with 5 bases between them. The CDR3 protein is CASSQQNTEAFF. The DNA for the CDR3 is TGTGCCAGCAGTCAACAGAACACTGAAGCTTTCTTT.

J is TRBJ1-5 and V is TRBV28; D not certain. CDR3 length equals 14 residues. Germline loops: CDR1 MDHEN, CDR2 SYDVKM. Trimming took 2 bases from V and 7 from J, leaving 12 bases between them. CDR3 loop: CASSLIPAGQPQHF. For the CDR3, the DNA is TGTGCCAGCAGTTTAATCCCGGCAGGCCAGCCCCAGCATTTT.

The chain links TRBV6-5 to TRBJ2-2; D is ambiguous. CDR1 and CDR2 (germline): MNHEY, SVGAGI. This CDR3 is 14 amino acids long. The V and J ends lost 6 bases and 0 bases respectively, with 8 bases between them. CDR3 DNA: TGTGCCAGCAGAACGACAACGAACACCGGGGAGCTGTTTTTT. Translated: CASRTTTNTGELFF.

The CDR3 reads CASSSIPRDNYGYTF. The CDR3 nucleotides are TGTGCCAGCAGTTCCATCCCCCGGGATAACTATGGCTACACCTTC. The chain carries TRBV6-5 and TRBJ1-2; D not resolved. This CDR3 contains 15 residues. Germline-derived CDR1 and CDR2 are MNHEY and SVGAGI. Trimming pared 4 bases from V and 1 base from J, leaving 13 bases between.

This chain joins TRBV28 and TRBJ2-7; 8 positions agree with TRBD1. Per the germline V gene, CDR1 is MDHEN and CDR2 is SYDVKM. With 3 bases clipped from V and 0 bases from J, the junction kept 7 bases outside the gene matches. The CDR3 has 16 amino acids. CDR3 region: CASSFRWTGNSYEQYF. CDR3 nucleotide sequence: TGTGCCAGCAGTTTCCGCTGGACAGGGAACTCCTACGAGCAGTACTTC.

The chain has TRBV18 and TRBJ1-1, with D perhaps matching TRBD1 (6 bases). V shed 1 base and J shed 3 bases, with 6 bases lying between them. Germline V gives CDR1 KGHSH, CDR2 LQKENI. The length of the CDR3 is 13 residues. In DNA form, the CDR3 reads TGTGCCAGCTCACCACAGGGGGACACTGAAGCTTTCTTT. Translation gives CASSPQGDTEAFF.

This chain links TRBV2 with TRBJ2-7; 7 bases match TRBD1. Germline V gene lookup returns CDR1 SNHLY and CDR2 FYNNEI. Unmatched junction bases numbered 3, after V lost 4 bases and J lost 3 bases. This CDR3 comprises 13 residues. CDR3 DNA sequence: TGTGCCAGCAGTGGGGCAGGGGGCTACGAGCAGTACGTC. It is translated as CASSGAGGYEQYV.

The chain is built from TRBV6-1 and TRBJ2-1, with TRBD2 identical over 10 bases. Germline-derived CDR1 and CDR2 are MNHNS and SASEGT. V trimming: 1 base; J trimming: 7 bases; junction bases outside the gene matches: 16. This CDR3 is 19 amino acids long. CDR3 sequence reads: CASSEEVVFLAGAGNEQFF. The CDR3 region has the DNA TGTGCCAGCAGTGAAGAAGTGGTTTTTCTAGCGGGGGCCGGAAATGAGCAGTTCTTC.

This rearrangement joins TRBV19 to TRBJ2-3; 11 bases line up with TRBD2. The CDR3 covers 19 residues. From germline, CDR1 is LNHDA and CDR2 SQIVND (reference sequence). V was clipped by 0 bases and J by 5 bases; unmatched bases: 13. The DNA for the CDR3 is TGTGCCAGTAGTATAGACCCCCGGGGTAGCGGGGGGGCCAGAGATACGCAGTATTTT. Translation gives CASSIDPRGSGGARDTQYF.

The J gene is TRBJ2-4, the V gene TRBV11-2, with D perhaps matching TRBD1 (5 bases). This CDR3 has 14 residues. The V gene's germline CDR1 is SGHAT and CDR2 FQNNGV. Trimming removed 3 bases at V and 3 bases at J, with 9 bases between. The CDR3, as DNA: TGTGCCAGCAGCTTCGTTCAGGGCAAAAACATTCAGTACTTC. Amino acid sequence: CASSFVQGKNIQYF.

V usage is TRBV5-1 and J usage is TRBJ1-6; 10 positions agree with TRBD1. Germline trimming cut 4 bases from V and 9 bases from J; bases unmatched to any gene: 7. The CDR3 loop spans 15 amino acids. CDR1 and CDR2 (germline): SGHRS, YFSETQ. In DNA form, the CDR3 reads TGCGCCAGCAGCGACAGGGACAGGGGTCCTTCACCCCTCCACTTT. Amino acid sequence: CASSDRDRGPSPLHF.

J is TRBJ1-2 and V is TRBV27; D gene uncertain. The CDR3 consists of 13 residues. Germline V gene data show CDR1 as MNHEY and CDR2 as SMNVEV (reference sequence). V gave up 5 bases and J gave up 2 bases, with 9 bases separating them. CDR3 amino acids: CASSPVMNYGYTF. CDR3 DNA: TGTGCCAGCAGTCCGGTCATGAACTATGGCTACACCTTC.